A single sample gave rise to the 26 T cell receptor beta chains below, sequenced in a study of blood T cell repertoires in COVID-19. Assay used: immunoSEQ multiplex PCR; TCRdb lists only in-frame clones, some missing. This repertoire shows about 120,000 clones, roughly nine tenths found once; its top ten account for approximately 8%. Sequencing was performed on peripheral blood. Receptors originate from a man between 65 and 85 years old who had recovered from COVID-19.

Notes on this clone: Additional DNA sequences in this sample encode the identical CDR3. The chain is built from TRBV7-3 and TRBJ2-5, with a tentative D call TRBD2 (5 bases). The length of the CDR3 is 15 residues. V gave up 2 bases and J gave up 2 bases, with 12 bases separating them. The germline V gene has CDR1 SGHTA and CDR2 FQGTGA. As DNA, the CDR3 is TGTGCCAGCAGCTTACGTGGTACGGGGCAAGAGACCCAGTACTTC. Translating gives CASSLRGTGQETQYF.

This chain connects TRBV5-1 to TRBJ1-1; D gene unclear. The germline V and J ends were trimmed by 2 bases and 3 bases, with 8 bases remaining between them. The CDR3 is 13 residues long. Per germline, CDR1 SGHRS and CDR2 YFSETQ. As DNA, the CDR3 is TGCGCCAGCAGCTTTCAGGCAGACACTGAAGCTTTCTTT. This encodes CASSFQADTEAFF.

The chain recombines TRBV20-1 with TRBJ2-3; 9 nucleotides line up with TRBD2. In germline, CDR1 is DFQATT, CDR2 SNEGSKA (reference sequence). The CDR3 is made up of 17 amino acids. The ends lost 3 bases at V and 1 base at J; junction bases unmatched: 11. CDR3 in amino acids: CSASSRLERGGTDTQYF. Written as DNA, the CDR3 is TGCAGTGCTAGTAGCAGATTGGAGCGGGGGGGCACAGATACGCAGTATTTT.

V is TRBV6-4 and J is TRBJ2-3; D may be TRBD2 (5 bases). CDR1 MRHNA and CDR2 SNTAGT come from the germline V gene. CDR3 size: 14 residues. V dropped 10 bases and J dropped 0 bases, with 14 bases sitting between them. The CDR3 region has the DNA TGTGCCAACCCATCGCGGGTCAGCACAGATACGCAGTATTTT. Protein product: CANPSRVSTDTQYF.

The V call is TRBV7-2, the J call TRBJ2-1; 11 bases line up with TRBD2. This CDR3 comprises 15 residues. The junction had 7 bases not matched to a gene; V was cut back by 5 bases and J by 7 bases. Germline V gene lookup returns CDR1 SGHTA and CDR2 FQGNSA. The CDR3 DNA sequence: TGTGCCAGCAGCCCCCAGCCTAGCGGGGGGAATGAGCAGTTCTTC. Encoded protein: CASSPQPSGGNEQFF. Full variable domain (missing parts from reference TRBV7-2 and TRBJ2-1): GAGVSQSPSNKVTEKGKDVELRCDPISGHTALYWYRQSLGQGLEFLIYFQGNSAPDKSGLPSDRFSAERTGGSVSTLTIQRTQQEDSAVYLCASSPQPSGGNEQFFGPGTRLTVL.

The gene calls are TRBV25-1 and TRBJ1-6; D is uncertain. The CDR3 covers 14 residues. From germline, CDR1 is MGHDK and CDR2 SYGVNS. V lost 5 bases to trimming and J lost 7 bases, with 12 bases between them. The CDR3 loop is CASSFWERNSPLHF. The CDR3 nucleotides read TGTGCCAGCAGTTTCTGGGAGCGGAATTCACCCCTCCACTTT.

This clone appeared a few times. V and J are TRBV28 and TRBJ2-7; TRBD1 matches at 7 bases. Germline CDR1 reads MDHEN; CDR2 reads SYDVKM. The CDR3 extends over 15 amino acids. J lost 3 bases, V lost 6 bases, and 11 bases had no gene match. CDR3 nucleotide sequence: TGTGCCAGCAGCCTTGGGGACAGTAGAGACTACGAGCAGTACTTC. Protein: CASSLGDSRDYEQYF.

As DNA, the CDR3 is TGTGCCAGCAGCTTAGTCTGGCAGTCACCCCTCCACTTT. It translates to CASSLVWQSPLHF. The chain links TRBV7-2 to TRBJ1-6; D ambiguous. The CDR3 length is 13 residues. Per germline, CDR1 SGHTA and CDR2 FQGNSA. Trimming took off 1 base at V and 10 bases at J, with 8 bases between the two ends.

The chain combines TRBV28 with TRBJ2-1; 13 bases map to TRBD2. CDR1 and CDR2 (germline): MDHEN, SYDVKM. The J segment lost 5 bases and the V segment lost 4 bases, leaving 11 bases of the junction unmatched. The length of the CDR3 is 18 residues. The CDR3 sequence: CASSSPTSGRELNNEQFF. The CDR3 nucleotides read TGTGCCAGCAGTTCCCCTACTAGCGGGAGGGAATTGAACAATGAGCAGTTCTTC.

This rearrangement joins TRBV5-1 to TRBJ2-1; the match to TRBD1 covers 8 bases. Losses at the gene ends were 4 bases for V and 3 bases for J; bases not matched to a gene: 3. The CDR3 is 14 residues long. CDR1 and CDR2 (germline): SGHRS, YFSETQ. CDR3 nucleotide sequence: TGCGCCAGCAGCCGGGACAGGCTCTACAATGAGCAGTTCTTC. Its translation is CASSRDRLYNEQFF.

The V call is TRBV2, the J call TRBJ2-5; the D gene is possibly TRBD2 (6 bases). Per germline, CDR1 SNHLY and CDR2 FYNNEI. The V end lost 6 bases, the J end lost 4 bases, and 18 bases lay between the germline ends. The CDR3 runs 15 residues. The chain's CDR3 is CASSTSPGRGETQYF. CDR3 DNA sequence: TGTGCCAGCAGCACCTCCCCCGGGAGAGGAGAGACCCAGTACTTC.

The V and J genes are TRBV7-2 and TRBJ2-6, with TRBD1 identical over 7 bases. Germline V lookup: CDR1 SGHTA, CDR2 FQGNSA. The CDR3 runs 14 residues. Losses at the gene ends were 4 bases for V and 5 bases for J; bases not matched to a gene: 2. The CDR3, as DNA: TGTGCCAGCAGCTCCAGGGGGTGGGCCAACGTCCTGACTTTC. Translated: CASSSRGWANVLTF.

The rearrangement links TRBV6-2 or TRBV6-3 to TRBJ1-1; 7 bases are shared with TRBD1. The trim removed 4 bases at V and 0 bases at J, leaving 11 bases unmatched. Germline CDR1 is MNHEY and CDR2 is SVGEGT. This CDR3 has 17 amino acids. The CDR3 DNA reads as TGTGCCAGCAGTTTGTCTTTTCTGGGACAGCTGAACACTGAAGCTTTCTTT. It encodes CASSLSFLGQLNTEAFF.

The rearrangement links TRBV9 to TRBJ1-6; a possible D gene is TRBD1 (6 bases). Trimming shortened V by 2 bases and J by 10 bases, and 13 bases separated the two germline ends. This CDR3 region has 14 residues. Germline V CDR1 and CDR2: SGDLS, YYNGEE. The CDR3 DNA sequence: TGTGCCAGCAGCGTCAGGGGAAGTGGATCACCCCTCCACTTT. This gives the protein CASSVRGSGSPLHF.

V is TRBV19 and J is TRBJ1-1; 9 nucleotides agree with TRBD1. CDR3 length: 16 amino acids. Germline CDR1 reads LNHDA; CDR2 reads SQIVND (reference sequence). Trimming removed 6 bases from V and 0 bases from J; junction bases left unmatched: 8. In nucleotides, the CDR3 is TGTGCCAGTAGCCACCGGGACAGGGACCTGAACACTGAAGCTTTCTTT. This sequence encodes CASSHRDRDLNTEAFF. The variable domain in full, with the rest retrieved from reference TRBV19 and TRBJ1-1, is DGGITQSPKYLFRKEGQNVTLSCEQNLNHDAMYWYRQDPGQGLRLIYYSQIVNDFQKGDIAEGYSVSREKKESFPLTVTSAQKNPTAFYLCASSHRDRDLNTEAFFGQGTRLTVV.

The V and J genes are TRBV5-1 and TRBJ1-1; D possibly corresponds to TRBD1 (5 bases). Trimming stripped 0 bases from V and 1 base from J, with 7 bases between. This CDR3 is 14 amino acids long. The V gene's germline CDR1 is SGHRS and CDR2 YFSETQ. The DNA of the CDR3 is TGCGCCAGCAGCTTGGCTGGGGCGAACACTGAAGCTTTCTTT. Its protein is CASSLAGANTEAFF.

The chain has TRBV6-5 and TRBJ2-1; tentatively, D is TRBD2 (5 bases). Germline V CDR1 and CDR2: MNHEY, SVGAGI. Between the trimmed V and J ends, which lost 5 bases and 9 bases, there was a span of 17 bases. The CDR3 extends over 14 amino acids. Here the CDR3 reads CASSPSAAGSEQFF. CDR3 coding DNA: TGTGCCAGCAGTCCTTCAGCCGCGGGTAGTGAGCAGTTCTTC.

The rearrangement uses TRBV5-1 and TRBJ2-7; 9 bases map to TRBD1. Germline V gene data show CDR1 as SGHRS and CDR2 as YFSETQ. V gave up 2 bases and J gave up 0 bases; unmatched junction bases: 3. The CDR3 runs 15 residues. DNA of the CDR3: TGCGCCAGCAGCTTAGGGACAGGGAGCTCCTACGAGCAGTACTTC. Translation: CASSLGTGSSYEQYF.

The rearrangement links TRBV10-2 to TRBJ1-1; D call uncertain. Trimming took 6 bases from V and 5 from J, leaving 10 bases between them. Germline V gene sequence: CDR1 WSHSY, CDR2 SAAADI. The CDR3 spans 12 residues. The CDR3 region is CASRAGITEAFF. The CDR3 DNA follows: TGCGCCAGCAGGGCGGGGATTACTGAAGCTTTCTTT.

The chain is built from TRBV5-1 and TRBJ2-1; possibly TRBD2 for D (6 bases). Germline values: CDR1 SGHRS, CDR2 YFSETQ. This CDR3 is built from 13 residues. Trimming left V 0 bases short and J 5 bases short, with 6 bases between. Here the CDR3 reads CASSLGTNNEQFF. CDR3 coding DNA: TGCGCCAGCAGCTTGGGGACTAACAATGAGCAGTTCTTC.

J is TRBJ1-1 and V is TRBV6-2 or TRBV6-3, with D perhaps TRBD1 (5 bases). Trimming removed 4 bases at V and 4 bases at J, with 7 bases between. The V gene's germline CDR1 is MNHEY and CDR2 SVGEGT. The CDR3 sequence is 12 residues long. This chain's CDR3 is CASSSRVTEAFF. For the CDR3, the DNA is TGTGCCAGCAGTTCCAGGGTCACTGAAGCTTTCTTT.

The chain recombines TRBV20-1 with TRBJ2-1; no clear D. The V end was cut by 3 bases, the J end by 3 bases, with 9 bases between. Looked up from germline, CDR1 is DFQATT and CDR2 is SNEGSKA (reference sequence). This CDR3 has 13 residues. CDR3 DNA sequence: TGCAGTGCTAGTCGGCTAGACTACAATGAGCAGTTCTTC. Its translation is CSASRLDYNEQFF.

The chain employs TRBV5-1 and TRBJ2-5; D gene ambiguous. CDR3 length: 13 amino acids. With 7 bases removed from V and 2 bases from J, the gap between germline ends came to 12 bases. Per the germline V gene, CDR1 is SGHRS and CDR2 is YFSETQ. The CDR3 here is CASSLSPQETQYF. The CDR3 region has the DNA TGCGCCAGCTCCCTTAGCCCGCAAGAGACCCAGTACTTC.

The V call is TRBV7-2, the J call TRBJ1-5; no firm D call. The V end was cut by 7 bases, the J end by 7 bases, with 14 bases between. The CDR3 totals 13 residues. Germline V gene sequence: CDR1 SGHTA, CDR2 FQGNSA. In DNA, the CDR3 is TGTGCCAGCACCTCTTTAGCCGGGCAGCCCCAGCATTTT. Its translation: CASTSLAGQPQHF.

A few counts support this clone. The chain carries TRBV6-5 and TRBJ2-5; 8 bases are shared with TRBD1. Trimming took 6 bases from V and 3 from J; bases not matched to a gene: 3. CDR1 and CDR2 (germline): MNHEY, SVGAGI. There are 13 residues in the CDR3. CDR3 DNA sequence: TGTGCCAGCAGGGGGACAGGCGAAGAGACCCAGTACTTC. Protein sequence: CASRGTGEETQYF.

The chain carries TRBV10-3 and TRBJ2-3; 7 bases align to TRBD2. J gave up 3 bases and V 2 bases, and 14 bases lay outside the gene matches. Germline CDR1 is ENHRY and CDR2 is SYGVKD. This CDR3 has 18 amino acids. The CDR3 sequence: CAISETTGTTVPTDTQYF. CDR3 nucleotide sequence: TGTGCCATCAGTGAGACCACCGGGACTACGGTTCCGACAGATACGCAGTATTTT.